This TCR beta chain was profiled in a study of CD8+CD57+ T cells in acquired aplastic anemia (dated by TCRdb to 2017 to 2018). About the full investigation: On average, sorted CD4+ and CD8+ cells yielded 3.2 ug of extracted DNA, with a range of 0.2 to 27.4 ug. An average of approximately 10 million reads for CD4+ cells and roughly 12 million reads for CD8+ cells was obtained from healthy donor samples.

Concerning this clonotype itself: The antigen this receptor binds is unknown. There are no base qualities to consult, and no much larger clone falls within one base.

What the research found in general, with its limitations: Patients and healthy controls showed no significant difference in CD8+ Simpson's diversity (P=0.060). Some 30 CD8+ CDR3 sequences were shared between patients and controls but appeared highly expressed in patients and within their immunodominant clones.

In this study, sorted CD4+ and CD8+ T cells from the blood of healthy subjects and of severe aplastic anemia patients had their TCR repertoires deep-sequenced. Ficoll-Paque density gradient centrifugation was used to isolate peripheral blood mononuclear cells. Before DNA was extracted, CD4+ and CD8+ T cells were sorted using either FACS or magnetic beads. TCR beta VDJ combination and CDR3 sequence profiling used genomic DNA as the template. An Illumina HiSeq 2000 was used for TCR repertoire sequencing. As for the authors' bioinformatics: TRBV/TRBJ rearrangement plots, CDR3 size and DJ length profiles, and Simpson's diversity index were used to assess repertoires. The most abundant DNA sequence in the deep sequencing data was defined as the immunodominant clone. CDR3 amino acid sequences were checked for sharing across subjects and were also compared against the VDJdb database and published repertoires. TCRdb applied fastp at Q25 and MiXCR to the public reads, then kept only in-frame beta chains. CDR3 protein duplicates are merged, each entry listing the most common genes and DNA. The authors' filters were not applied to this entry. The sample contains 35,000 to 40,000 distinct CDR3 sequences, 76% of them found a single time. The top ten hold 22% of the sample.

Sample: sorted CD4+, CD8+, or CD8+CD57+ T cells (not recorded which) from PBMCs. This TCR came from a human donor in good health, serving as a control.

The DNA is TGTGCCAGCAGCTCTCAGGGGGCGATCAGCGAGCAGTACTTC. The translation is CASSSQGAISEQYF. The chain is made from TRBV7-3 and TRBJ2-7; 8 nucleotides in the junction match TRBD1. From its cysteine to its phenylalanine, the CDR3 spans 14 amino acids. Here the CDR3 DNA is all that survives: 42 bases in frame from base 1. V loses 4 bases at its end and J loses 6 bases; junction bases beyond the gene matches: 8. CDR1 SGHTA and CDR2 FQGTGA were looked up in the germline V gene.